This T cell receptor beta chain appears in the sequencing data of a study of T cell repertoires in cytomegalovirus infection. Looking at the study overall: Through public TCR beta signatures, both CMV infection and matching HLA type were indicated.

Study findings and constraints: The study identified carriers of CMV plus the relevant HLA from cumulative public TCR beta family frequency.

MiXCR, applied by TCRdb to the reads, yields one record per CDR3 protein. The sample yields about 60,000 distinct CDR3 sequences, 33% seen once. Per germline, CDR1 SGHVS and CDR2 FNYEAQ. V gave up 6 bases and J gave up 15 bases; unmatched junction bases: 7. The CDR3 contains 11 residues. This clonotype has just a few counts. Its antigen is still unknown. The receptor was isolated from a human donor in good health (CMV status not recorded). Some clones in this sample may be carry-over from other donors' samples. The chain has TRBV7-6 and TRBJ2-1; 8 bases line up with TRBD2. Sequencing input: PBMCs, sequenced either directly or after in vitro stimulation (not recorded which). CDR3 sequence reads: CASSKGLVPFF. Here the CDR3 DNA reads TGTGCCAGCAGTAAGGGACTAGTTCCGTTCTTC.